Each of the 8 T cell receptor beta chains below was sequenced from the same sample in a study of T cells in tuberculosis. Clones were sequenced by immunoSEQ multiplex PCR, and TCRdb holds only the in-frame ones, with some missing. The sample contains fewer than 35,000 clones, more than 70% of which appear only once. Time point meaning: new active TB diagnosis, blood taken before or within 7 days of starting treatment. This sample comprised PBMCs, obtained at tuberculosis diagnosis. All receptors come from an adult with tuberculosis.

The V and J genes are TRBV6-1 and TRBJ2-7; D might be TRBD2 (6 bases). CDR3 length equals 12 residues. Between the trimmed V and J ends, which lost 10 bases and 3 bases, there was a span of 13 bases. The germline CDR1 and CDR2 sequences are MNHNS and SASEGT. CDR3 region: CATGGDFYEQYF. The CDR3 coding sequence is TGTGCCACCGGCGGGGATTTCTACGAGCAGTACTTC.

The gene calls are TRBV18 and TRBJ2-7, with D hard to call. The germline V gene encodes CDR1 KGHSH and CDR2 LQKENI. V lost 4 bases and J lost 1, with 8 bases in between. This CDR3 spans 13 amino acids. CDR3 protein: CASSRADSYEQYF. The DNA of the CDR3 is TGTGCCAGCTCACGGGCAGATTCCTACGAGCAGTACTTC.

This clone was seen just once. J is TRBJ1-2 and V is TRBV6-1, with 10 nucleotides matching TRBD1. Looked up from germline, CDR1 is MNHNS and CDR2 is SASEGT. Losses at the gene ends were 6 bases for V and 3 bases for J; bases not matched to a gene: 7. This CDR3 is built from 15 residues. This CDR3 is CASRPGTGADYGYTF. The CDR3 coding sequence is TGTGCCAGCAGACCCGGGACAGGGGCGGACTATGGCTACACCTTC.

The rearrangement joins TRBV6-1 to TRBJ2-1; D is unclear. Trimming removed 1 base at V and 0 bases at J, with 16 bases between. The CDR3 is made up of 18 amino acids. Per the germline V gene, CDR1 is MNHNS and CDR2 is SASEGT. Here the CDR3 reads CASSEGYSLTFSYNEQFF. The CDR3 nucleotides read TGTGCCAGCAGTGAAGGGTACAGCCTAACGTTCTCCTACAATGAGCAGTTCTTC.

The V call is TRBV15, the J call TRBJ2-6; no firm D call. With 0 bases removed from V and 4 bases from J, the gap between germline ends came to 4 bases. This CDR3 comprises 14 residues. CDR1 LNHNV and CDR2 YYDKDF come from the germline V gene (reference sequence). CDR3 sequence (DNA): TGTGCCACCAGCAGAGATTCAGGGGCCAACGTCCTGACTTTC. Its protein product is CATSRDSGANVLTF.

The rearrangement joins TRBV7-2 to TRBJ2-1; 8 positions match TRBD2. The CDR3 is made up of 15 amino acids. Germline CDR1 SGHTA, CDR2 FQGNSA. The CDR3 here is CAVKAASGHYNEQFF. The CDR3 bases are TGTGCAGTAAAGGCCGCTAGCGGGCACTACAATGAGCAGTTCTTC.

Only a few counts were recorded for this clone. This chain uses TRBV19 with TRBJ2-3; the D gene is possibly TRBD2 (5 bases). The V end lost 5 bases, the J end lost 2 bases, and 17 bases lay between the germline ends. From germline, CDR1 is LNHDA and CDR2 SQIVND (reference sequence). This CDR3 spans 16 amino acids. CDR3 protein: CASSPGLDVFTDTQYF. CDR3 nucleotide sequence: TGTGCCAGTAGTCCCGGACTGGACGTGTTCACAGATACGCAGTATTTT.

The chain recombines TRBV25-1 with TRBJ1-1; possibly TRBD1 for D (5 bases). This CDR3 has 13 amino acids. Germline V gene sequence: CDR1 MGHDK, CDR2 SYGVNS. V was clipped by 7 bases and J by 0 bases, with 9 bases between them. CDR3 in DNA: TGTGCCAGCAAAAAAGGGGTGAACACTGAAGCTTTCTTT. Translation gives CASKKGVNTEAFF.